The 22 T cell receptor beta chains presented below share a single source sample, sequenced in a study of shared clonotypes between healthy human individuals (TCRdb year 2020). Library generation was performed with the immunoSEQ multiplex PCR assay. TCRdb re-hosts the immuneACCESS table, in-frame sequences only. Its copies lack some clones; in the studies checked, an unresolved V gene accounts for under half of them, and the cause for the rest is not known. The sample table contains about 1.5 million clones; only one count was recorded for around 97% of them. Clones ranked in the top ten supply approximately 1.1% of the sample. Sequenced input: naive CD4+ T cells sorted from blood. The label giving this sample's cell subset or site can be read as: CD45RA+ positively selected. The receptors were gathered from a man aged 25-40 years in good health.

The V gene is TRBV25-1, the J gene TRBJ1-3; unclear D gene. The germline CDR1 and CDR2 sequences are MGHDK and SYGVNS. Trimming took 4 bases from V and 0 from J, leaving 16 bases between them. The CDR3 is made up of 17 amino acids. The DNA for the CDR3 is TGTGCCAGCAGTGTGTTTTCAGGCCCTCCCTCTGGAAACACCATATATTTT. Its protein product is CASSVFSGPPSGNTIYF.

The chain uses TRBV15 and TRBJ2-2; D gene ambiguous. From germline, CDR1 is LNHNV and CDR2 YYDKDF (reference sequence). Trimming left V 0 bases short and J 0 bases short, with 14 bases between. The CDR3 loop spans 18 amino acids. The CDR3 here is CATSREAHISANTGELFF. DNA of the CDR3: TGTGCCACCAGCAGAGAGGCCCATATCTCCGCGAACACCGGGGAGCTGTTTTTT.

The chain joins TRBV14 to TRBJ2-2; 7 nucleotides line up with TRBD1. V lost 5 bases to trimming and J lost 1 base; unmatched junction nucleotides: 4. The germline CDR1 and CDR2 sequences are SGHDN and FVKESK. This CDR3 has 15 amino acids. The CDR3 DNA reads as TGTGCCAGCAGCGCCCGGACAGGGAACACCGGGGAGCTGTTTTTT. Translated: CASSARTGNTGELFF.

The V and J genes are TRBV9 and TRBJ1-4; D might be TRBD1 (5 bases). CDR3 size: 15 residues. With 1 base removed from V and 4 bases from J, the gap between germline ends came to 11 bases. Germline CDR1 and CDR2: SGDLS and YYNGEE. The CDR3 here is CASSVSGRGNEKLFF. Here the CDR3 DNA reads TGTGCCAGCAGCGTAAGTGGAAGGGGTAATGAAAAACTGTTTTTT.

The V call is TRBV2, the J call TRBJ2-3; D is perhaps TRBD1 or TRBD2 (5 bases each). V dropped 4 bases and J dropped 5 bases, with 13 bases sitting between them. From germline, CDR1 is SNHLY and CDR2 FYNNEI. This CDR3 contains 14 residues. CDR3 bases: TGTGCCAGCAGTGGTGATCTGGGGGTAGATACGCAGTATTTT. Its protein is CASSGDLGVDTQYF.

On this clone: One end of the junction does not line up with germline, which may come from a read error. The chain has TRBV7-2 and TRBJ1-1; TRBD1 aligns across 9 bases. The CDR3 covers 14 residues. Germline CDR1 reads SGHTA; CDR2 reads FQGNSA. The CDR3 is CASNLLTGGTEAFF. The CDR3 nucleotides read TGTGCCAGCAACTTACTGACAGGGGGGACTGAAGCTTTCTTT. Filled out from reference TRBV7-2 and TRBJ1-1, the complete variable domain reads GAGVSQSPSNKVTEKGKDVELRCDPISGHTALYWYRQSLGQGLEFLIYFQGNSAPDKSGLPSDRFSAERTGGSVSTLTIQRTQQEDSAVYLCASNLLTGGTEAFFGQGTRLTVV.

The CDR3 spells CASSHWTGGRDEQYF. The CDR3 DNA reads TGTGCCAGCAGCCACTGGACAGGGGGTCGGGACGAGCAGTACTTC. The chain links TRBV7-8 to TRBJ2-7; TRBD1 matches 10 bases. V trimming: 5 bases; J trimming: 5 bases; junction bases outside the gene matches: 9. CDR3 length equals 15 residues. The germline CDR1 and CDR2 sequences are SGHVS and FQNEAQ.

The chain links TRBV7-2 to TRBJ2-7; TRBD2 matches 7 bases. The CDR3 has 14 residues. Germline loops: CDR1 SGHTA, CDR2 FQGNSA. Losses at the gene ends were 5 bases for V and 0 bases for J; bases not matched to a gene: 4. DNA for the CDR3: TGTGCCAGCAGCCGCGGGAGTCTCTCCTACGAGCAGTACTTC. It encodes CASSRGSLSYEQYF.

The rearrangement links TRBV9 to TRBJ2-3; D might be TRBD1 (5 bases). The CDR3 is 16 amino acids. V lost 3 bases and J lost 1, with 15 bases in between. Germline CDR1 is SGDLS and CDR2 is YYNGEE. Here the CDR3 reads CASSGLGGARTDTQYF. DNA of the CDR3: TGTGCCAGCAGCGGTCTTGGTGGGGCCCGCACAGATACGCAGTATTTT. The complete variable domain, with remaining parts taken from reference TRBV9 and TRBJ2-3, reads DSGVTQTPKHLITATGQRVTLRCSPRSGDLSVYWYQQSLDQGLQFLIQYYNGEERAKGNILERFSAQQFPDLHSELNLSSLELGDSALYFCASSGLGGARTDTQYFGPGTRLTVL.

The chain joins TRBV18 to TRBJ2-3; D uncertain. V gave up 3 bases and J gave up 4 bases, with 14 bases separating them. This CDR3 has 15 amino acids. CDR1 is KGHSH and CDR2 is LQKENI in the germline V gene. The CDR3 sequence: CASSPLGLVPDTQYF. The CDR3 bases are TGTGCCAGCTCACCTCTCGGTTTGGTGCCAGATACGCAGTATTTT.

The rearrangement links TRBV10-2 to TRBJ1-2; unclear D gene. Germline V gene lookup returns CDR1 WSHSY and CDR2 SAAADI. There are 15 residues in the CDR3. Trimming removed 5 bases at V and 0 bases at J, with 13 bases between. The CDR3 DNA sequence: TGCGCCAGCAGTATAAAGGAGGGAGCTAACTATGGCTACACCTTC. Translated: CASSIKEGANYGYTF.

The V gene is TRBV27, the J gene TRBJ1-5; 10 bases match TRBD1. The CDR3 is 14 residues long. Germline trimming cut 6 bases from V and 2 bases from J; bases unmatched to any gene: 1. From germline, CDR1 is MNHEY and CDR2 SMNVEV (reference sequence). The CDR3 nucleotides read TGTGCCAGCAGGGGGACAGGGGGCAATCAGCCCCAGCATTTT. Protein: CASRGTGGNQPQHF.

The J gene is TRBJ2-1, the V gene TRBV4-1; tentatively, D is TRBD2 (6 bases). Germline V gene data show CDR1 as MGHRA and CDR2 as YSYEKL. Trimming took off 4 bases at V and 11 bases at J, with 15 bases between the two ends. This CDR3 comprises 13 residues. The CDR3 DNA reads TGCGCCAGCAGCCCCGGGTTGCGGGATAAGCAGTTCTTC. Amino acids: CASSPGLRDKQFF.

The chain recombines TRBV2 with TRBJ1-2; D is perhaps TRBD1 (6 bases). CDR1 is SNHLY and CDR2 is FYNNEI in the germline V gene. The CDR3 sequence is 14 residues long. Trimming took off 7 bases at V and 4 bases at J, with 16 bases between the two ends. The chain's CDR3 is CASTGRGETYGYTF. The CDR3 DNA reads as TGTGCCAGCACAGGCAGGGGCGAAACCTATGGCTACACCTTC. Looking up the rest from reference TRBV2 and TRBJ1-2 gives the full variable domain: EPEVTQTPSHQVTQMGQEVILRCVPISNHLYFYWYRQILGQKVEFLVSFYNNEISEKSEIFDDQFSVERPDGSNFTLKIRSTKLEDSAMYFCASTGRGETYGYTFGSGTRLTVV.

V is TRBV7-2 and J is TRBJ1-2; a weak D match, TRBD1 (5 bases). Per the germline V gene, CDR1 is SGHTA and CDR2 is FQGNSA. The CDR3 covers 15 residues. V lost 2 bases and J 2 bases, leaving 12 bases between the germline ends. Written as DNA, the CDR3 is TGTGCCAGCAGCTTATGGACGACAGCAAACTATGGCTACACCTTC. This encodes CASSLWTTANYGYTF.

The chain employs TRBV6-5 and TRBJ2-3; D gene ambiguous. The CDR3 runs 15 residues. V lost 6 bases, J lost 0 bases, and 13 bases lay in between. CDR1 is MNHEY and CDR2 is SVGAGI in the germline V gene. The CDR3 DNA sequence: TGTGCCAGCAGGGCGGACGTAGCTAGCACAGATACGCAGTATTTT. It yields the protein CASRADVASTDTQYF.

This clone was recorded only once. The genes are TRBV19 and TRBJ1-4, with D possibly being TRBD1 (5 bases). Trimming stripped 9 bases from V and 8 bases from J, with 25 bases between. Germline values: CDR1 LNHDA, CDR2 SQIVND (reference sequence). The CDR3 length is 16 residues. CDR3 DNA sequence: TGTGCCAGCGCACCCCTTATGGGGGGGATTGGGGAAAAACTGTTTTTT. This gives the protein CASAPLMGGIGEKLFF. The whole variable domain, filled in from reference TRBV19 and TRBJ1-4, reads DGGITQSPKYLFRKEGQNVTLSCEQNLNHDAMYWYRQDPGQGLRLIYYSQIVNDFQKGDIAEGYSVSREKKESFPLTVTSAQKNPTAFYLCASAPLMGGIGEKLFFGSGTQLSVL.

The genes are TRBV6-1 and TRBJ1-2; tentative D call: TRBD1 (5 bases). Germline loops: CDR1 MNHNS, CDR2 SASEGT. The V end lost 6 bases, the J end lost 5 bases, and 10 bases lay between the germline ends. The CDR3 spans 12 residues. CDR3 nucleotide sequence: TGTGCCAGCAGCCGGGACGGGTATGGCTACACCTTC. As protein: CASSRDGYGYTF.

The CDR3 loop reads CASSQDVRYNEQFF. The CDR3, as DNA: TGTGCCAGCAGCCAAGATGTCAGATACAATGAGCAGTTCTTC. This chain joins TRBV14 and TRBJ2-1; D ambiguous. This CDR3 region has 14 residues. The germline gives CDR1 SGHDN, CDR2 FVKESK. V lost 0 bases to trimming and J lost 4 bases, with 7 bases between them.

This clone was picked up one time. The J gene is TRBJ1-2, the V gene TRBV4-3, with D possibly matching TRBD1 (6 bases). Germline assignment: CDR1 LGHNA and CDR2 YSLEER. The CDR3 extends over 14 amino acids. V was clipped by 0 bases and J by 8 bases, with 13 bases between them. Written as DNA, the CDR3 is TGCGCCAGCAGCCAAGAGTCAGGGGCGCGCGGCTACACCTTC. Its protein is CASSQESGARGYTF.

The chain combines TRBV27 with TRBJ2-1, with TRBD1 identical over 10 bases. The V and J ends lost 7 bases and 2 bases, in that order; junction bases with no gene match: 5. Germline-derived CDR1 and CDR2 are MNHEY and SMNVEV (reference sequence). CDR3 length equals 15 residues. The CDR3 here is CASTVGTGAYNEQFF. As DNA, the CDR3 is TGTGCCAGCACTGTGGGGACAGGGGCCTACAATGAGCAGTTCTTC.

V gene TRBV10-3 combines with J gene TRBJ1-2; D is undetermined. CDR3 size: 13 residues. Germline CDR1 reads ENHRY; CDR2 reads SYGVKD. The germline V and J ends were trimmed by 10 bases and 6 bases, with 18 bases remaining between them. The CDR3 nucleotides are TGTGCCAACCGACACAAAGACGGGGATGGCTACACCTTC. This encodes CANRHKDGDGYTF.